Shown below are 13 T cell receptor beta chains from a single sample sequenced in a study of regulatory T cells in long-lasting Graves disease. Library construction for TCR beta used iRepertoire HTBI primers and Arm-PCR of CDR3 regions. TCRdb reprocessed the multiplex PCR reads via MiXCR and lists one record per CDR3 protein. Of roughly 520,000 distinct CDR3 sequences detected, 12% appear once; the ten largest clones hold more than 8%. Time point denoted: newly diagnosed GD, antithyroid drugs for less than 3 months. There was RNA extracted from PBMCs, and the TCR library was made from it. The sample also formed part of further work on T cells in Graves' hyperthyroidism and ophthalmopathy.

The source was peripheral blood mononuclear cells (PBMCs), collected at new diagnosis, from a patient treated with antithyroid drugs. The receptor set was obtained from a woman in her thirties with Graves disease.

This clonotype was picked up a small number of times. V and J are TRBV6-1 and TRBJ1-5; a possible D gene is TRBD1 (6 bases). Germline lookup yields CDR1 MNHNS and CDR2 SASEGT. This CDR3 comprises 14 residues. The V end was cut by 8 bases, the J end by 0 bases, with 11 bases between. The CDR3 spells CASRQGNSNQPQHF. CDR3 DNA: TGTGCCAGCCGTCAGGGGAATAGCAATCAGCCCCAGCATTTT.

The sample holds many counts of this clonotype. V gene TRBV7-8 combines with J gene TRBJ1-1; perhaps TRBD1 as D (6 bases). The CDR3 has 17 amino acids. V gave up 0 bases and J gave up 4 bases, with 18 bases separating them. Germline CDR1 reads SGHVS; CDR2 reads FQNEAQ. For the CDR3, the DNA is TGTGCCAGCAGCTTAGCTTCGGGGGCAGGTCGAGTCACTGAAGCTTTCTTT. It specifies CASSLASGAGRVTEAFF.

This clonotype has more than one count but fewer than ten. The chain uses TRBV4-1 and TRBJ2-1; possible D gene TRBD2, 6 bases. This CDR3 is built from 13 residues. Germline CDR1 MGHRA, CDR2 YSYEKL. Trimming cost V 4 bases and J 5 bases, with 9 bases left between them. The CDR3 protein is CASSLKRDNEQFF. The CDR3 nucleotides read TGCGCCAGCAGCCTTAAGCGGGACAATGAGCAGTTCTTC.

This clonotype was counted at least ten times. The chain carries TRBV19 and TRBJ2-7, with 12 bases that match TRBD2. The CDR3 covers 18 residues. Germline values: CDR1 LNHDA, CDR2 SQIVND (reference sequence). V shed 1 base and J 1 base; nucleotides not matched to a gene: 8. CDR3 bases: TGTGCCAGTAGTATAGGACTACCCCTAGCGGGAGGGTCCTACGAGCAGTACTTC. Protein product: CASSIGLPLAGGSYEQYF.

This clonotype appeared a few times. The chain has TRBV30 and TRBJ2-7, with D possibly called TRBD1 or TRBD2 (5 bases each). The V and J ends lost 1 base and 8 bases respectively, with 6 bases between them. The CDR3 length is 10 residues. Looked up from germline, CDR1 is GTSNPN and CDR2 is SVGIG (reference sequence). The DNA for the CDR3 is TGTGCCTGGAGTGGGGGACAGCAGTACTTC. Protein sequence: CAWSGGQQYF.

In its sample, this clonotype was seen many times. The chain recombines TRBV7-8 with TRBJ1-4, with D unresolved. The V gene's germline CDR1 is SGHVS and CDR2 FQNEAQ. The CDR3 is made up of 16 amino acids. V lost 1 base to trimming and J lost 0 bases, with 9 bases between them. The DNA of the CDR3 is TGTGCCAGCAGCTTAGTATCCGGACCAACTAATGAAAAACTGTTTTTT. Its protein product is CASSLVSGPTNEKLFF.

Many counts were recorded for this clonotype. CDR3 DNA: TGTGCCAGCAGCTTAGTCCCACTAACGAACACTGAAGCTTTCTTT. Translation gives CASSLVPLTNTEAFF. The chain combines TRBV7-8 with TRBJ1-1; no reliable D call. Trimming took 1 base from V and 1 from J, leaving 10 bases between them. Germline V gene lookup returns CDR1 SGHVS and CDR2 FQNEAQ. This CDR3 is built from 15 residues.

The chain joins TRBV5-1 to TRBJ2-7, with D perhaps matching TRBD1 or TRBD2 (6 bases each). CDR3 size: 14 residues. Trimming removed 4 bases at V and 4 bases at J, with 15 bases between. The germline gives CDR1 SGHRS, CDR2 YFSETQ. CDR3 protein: CASSRGAAAYEQYF. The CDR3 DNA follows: TGCGCCAGCAGCAGGGGGGCGGCGGCATACGAGCAGTACTTC.

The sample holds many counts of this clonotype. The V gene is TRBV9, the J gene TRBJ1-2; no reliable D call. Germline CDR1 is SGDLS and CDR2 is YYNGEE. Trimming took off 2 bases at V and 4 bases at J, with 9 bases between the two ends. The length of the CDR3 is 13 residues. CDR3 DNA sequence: TGTGCCAGCAGCGTGGTAAGCGGCTATGGCTACACCTTC. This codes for CASSVVSGYGYTF. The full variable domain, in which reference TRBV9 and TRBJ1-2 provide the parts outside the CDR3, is DSGVTQTPKHLITATGQRVTLRCSPRSGDLSVYWYQQSLDQGLQFLIQYYNGEERAKGNILERFSAQQFPDLHSELNLSSLELGDSALYFCASSVVSGYGYTFGSGTRLTVV.

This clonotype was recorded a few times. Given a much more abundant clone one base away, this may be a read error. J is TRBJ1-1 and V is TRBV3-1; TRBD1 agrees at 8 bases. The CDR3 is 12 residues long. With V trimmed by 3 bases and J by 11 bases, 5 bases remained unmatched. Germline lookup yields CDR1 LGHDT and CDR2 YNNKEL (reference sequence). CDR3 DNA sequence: TGTGCCAGCAGCCACTGTCAGGGGGCGGCTTTCTTT. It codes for CASSHCQGAAFF. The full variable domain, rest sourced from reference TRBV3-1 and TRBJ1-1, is DTAVSQTPKYLVTQMGNDKSIKCEQNLGHDTMYWYKQDSKKFLKIMFSYNNKELIINETVPNRFSPKSPDKAHLNLHINSLELGDSAVYFCASSHCQGAAFFGQGTRLTVV.

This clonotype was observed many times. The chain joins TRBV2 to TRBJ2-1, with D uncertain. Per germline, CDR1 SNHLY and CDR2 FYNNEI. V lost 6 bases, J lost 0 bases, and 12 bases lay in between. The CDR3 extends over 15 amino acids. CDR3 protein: CASRARESSYNEQFF. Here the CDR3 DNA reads TGTGCCAGCAGGGCCAGAGAGAGCTCCTACAATGAGCAGTTCTTC.

DNA for the CDR3: TGCAGTGCTGCAGACAGGATCTCCTACAATGAGCAGTTCTTC. This sequence encodes CSAADRISYNEQFF. J is TRBJ2-1 and V is TRBV20-1, with TRBD1 as a possible D gene (6 bases). V was clipped by 5 bases and J by 0 bases, with 11 bases between them. Germline values: CDR1 DFQATT, CDR2 SNEGSKA (reference sequence). This CDR3 comprises 14 residues.

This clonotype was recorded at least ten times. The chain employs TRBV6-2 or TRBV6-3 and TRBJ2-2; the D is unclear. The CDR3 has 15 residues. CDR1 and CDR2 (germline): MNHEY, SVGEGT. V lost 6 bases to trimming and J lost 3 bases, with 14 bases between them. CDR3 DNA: TGTGCCAGCAGGCCTCCGGGTGAGGACACCGGGGAGCTGTTTTTT. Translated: CASRPPGEDTGELFF.